This T cell receptor beta chain was found in a study of T-cell reconstitution after alpha-beta-depleted transplantation in children. Broader study findings: From newly produced T cells came most of the T-cell counts and diversity one year after transplant. Alpha-beta T cells about two months after transplant reportedly derived from several hundred expanded graft clones. The origin of high day-60 TCRbeta diversity in some patients lay in surviving recipient T cells and thymic progenitors.

This clonotype was seen a few times. No antigen is known for it. V was clipped by 5 bases and J by 4 bases, with 16 bases between them. The germline V gene has CDR1 DFQATT and CDR2 SNEGSKA (reference sequence). The CDR3 is made up of 14 amino acids. The authors prepared the TCRbeta library with unique molecular identifiers. TCRdb reprocessed the PCR reads via MiXCR and lists one record per CDR3 protein. The top ten hold 35% of the sample, which has about 200,000 distinct CDR3 sequences, around 7.7% seen once. This TCR came from a male patient aged 2-9 years who had a stem cell transplant for acute myeloid leukemia, so the T cells may come from the graft donor. Sample: PBMCs, mostly from graft donor cells, taken 360 days after TCRalphabeta/CD19-depleted stem cell transplant. The chain uses TRBV20-1 and TRBJ2-3; D not certain. CDR3 residues: CSAAKVRVADTQYF. CDR3 DNA sequence: TGCAGTGCTGCCAAAGTCCGGGTGGCAGATACGCAGTATTTT.